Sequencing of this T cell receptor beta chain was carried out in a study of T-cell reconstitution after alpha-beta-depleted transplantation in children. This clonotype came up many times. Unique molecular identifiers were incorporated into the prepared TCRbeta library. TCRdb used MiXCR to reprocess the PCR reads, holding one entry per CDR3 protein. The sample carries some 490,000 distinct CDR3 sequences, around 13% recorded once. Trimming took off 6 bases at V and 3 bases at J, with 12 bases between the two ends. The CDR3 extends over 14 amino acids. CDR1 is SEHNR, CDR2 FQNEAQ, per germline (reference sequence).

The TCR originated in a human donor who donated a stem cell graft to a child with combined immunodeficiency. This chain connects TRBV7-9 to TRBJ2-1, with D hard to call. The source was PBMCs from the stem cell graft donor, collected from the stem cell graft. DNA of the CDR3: TGTGCCAGCAGTTTAACCGGGCTCTACAATGAGCAGTTCTTC. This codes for CASSLTGLYNEQFF. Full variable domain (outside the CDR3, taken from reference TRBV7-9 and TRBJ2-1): DTGVSQNPRHKITKRGQNVTFRCDPISEHNRLYWYRQTLGQGPEFLTYFQNEAQLEKSRLLSDRFSAERPKGSFSTLEIQRTEQGDSAMYLCASSLTGLYNEQFFGPGTRLTVL.